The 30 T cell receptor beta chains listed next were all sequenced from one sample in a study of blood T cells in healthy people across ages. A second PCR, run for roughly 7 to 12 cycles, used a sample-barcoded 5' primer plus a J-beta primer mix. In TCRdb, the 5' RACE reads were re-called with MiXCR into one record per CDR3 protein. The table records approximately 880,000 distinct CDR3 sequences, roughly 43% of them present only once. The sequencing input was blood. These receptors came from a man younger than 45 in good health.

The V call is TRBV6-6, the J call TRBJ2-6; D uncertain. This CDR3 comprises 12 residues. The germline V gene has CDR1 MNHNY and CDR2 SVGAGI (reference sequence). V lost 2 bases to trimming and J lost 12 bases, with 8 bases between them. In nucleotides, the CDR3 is TGTGCCAGCAGTTACGCAGATTCCGTCCTGACTTTC. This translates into CASSYADSVLTF.

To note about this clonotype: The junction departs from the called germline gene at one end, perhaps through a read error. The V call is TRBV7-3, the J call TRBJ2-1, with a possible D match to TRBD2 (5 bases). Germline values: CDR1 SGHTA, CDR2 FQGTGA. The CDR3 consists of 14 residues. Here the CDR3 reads CASSPRHAGNGQFF. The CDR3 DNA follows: TGTGCCAGCAGCCCCCGACACGCGGGCAATGGGCAGTTCTTC.

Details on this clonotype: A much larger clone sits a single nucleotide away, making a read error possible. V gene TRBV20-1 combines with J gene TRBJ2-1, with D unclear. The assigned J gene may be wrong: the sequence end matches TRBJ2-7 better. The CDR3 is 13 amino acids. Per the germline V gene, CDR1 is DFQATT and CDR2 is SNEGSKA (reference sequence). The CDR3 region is CSASGYSYNEQYF. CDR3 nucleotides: TGCAGTGCTAGCGGGTACTCCTACAATGAGCAGTACTTC.

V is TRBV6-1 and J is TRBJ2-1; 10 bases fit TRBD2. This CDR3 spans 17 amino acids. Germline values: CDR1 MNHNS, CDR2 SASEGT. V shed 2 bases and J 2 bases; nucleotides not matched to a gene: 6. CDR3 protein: CASSELPGLAAYNEQFF. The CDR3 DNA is TGTGCCAGCAGTGAACTTCCAGGACTAGCGGCCTACAATGAGCAGTTCTTC.

CDR3 region: CSGIEIEQFF. The CDR3 region has the DNA TGCAGCGGAATTGAAATTGAGCAGTTCTTC. J is TRBJ2-1 and V is TRBV29-1; the D is unclear. Looked up from germline, CDR1 is SQVTM and CDR2 is ANQGSEA. With 7 bases removed from V and 9 bases from J, the gap between germline ends came to 10 bases. The CDR3 covers 10 residues.

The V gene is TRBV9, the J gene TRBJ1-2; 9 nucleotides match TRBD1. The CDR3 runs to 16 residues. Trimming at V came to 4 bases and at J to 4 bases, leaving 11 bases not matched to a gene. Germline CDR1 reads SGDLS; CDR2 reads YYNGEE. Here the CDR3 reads CASSPPGTGPTYGYTF. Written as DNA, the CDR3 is TGTGCCAGCAGCCCGCCGGGGACAGGGCCCACCTATGGCTACACCTTC.

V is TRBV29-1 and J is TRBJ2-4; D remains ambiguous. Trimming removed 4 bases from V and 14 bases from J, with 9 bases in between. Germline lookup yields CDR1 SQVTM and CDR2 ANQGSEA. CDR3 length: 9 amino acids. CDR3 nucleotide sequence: TGCAGCGTTGGAGCTCCAGAGTACTTC. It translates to CSVGAPEYF.

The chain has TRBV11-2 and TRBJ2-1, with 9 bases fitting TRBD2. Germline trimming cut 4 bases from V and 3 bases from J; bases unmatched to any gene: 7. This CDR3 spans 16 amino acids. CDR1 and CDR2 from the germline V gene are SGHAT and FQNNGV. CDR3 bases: TGTGCCAGCAGCTGGGCGAGCGGGGGGATCTACAATGAGCAGTTCTTC. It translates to CASSWASGGIYNEQFF.

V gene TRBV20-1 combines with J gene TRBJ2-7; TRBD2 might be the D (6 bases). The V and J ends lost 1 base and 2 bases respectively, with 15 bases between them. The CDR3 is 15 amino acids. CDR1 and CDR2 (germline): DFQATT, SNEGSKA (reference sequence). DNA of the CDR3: TGCAGTGCTAGAGGGGGGGAGGAGCGGGCCTACGAGCAGTACTTC. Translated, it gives CSARGGEERAYEQYF.

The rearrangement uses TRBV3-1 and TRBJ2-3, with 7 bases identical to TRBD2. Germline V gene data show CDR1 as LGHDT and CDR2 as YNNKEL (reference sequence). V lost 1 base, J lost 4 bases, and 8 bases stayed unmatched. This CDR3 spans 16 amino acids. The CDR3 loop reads CASSQVAGEPSDTQYF. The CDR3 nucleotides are TGTGCCAGCAGCCAAGTTGCGGGGGAGCCCTCAGATACGCAGTATTTT.

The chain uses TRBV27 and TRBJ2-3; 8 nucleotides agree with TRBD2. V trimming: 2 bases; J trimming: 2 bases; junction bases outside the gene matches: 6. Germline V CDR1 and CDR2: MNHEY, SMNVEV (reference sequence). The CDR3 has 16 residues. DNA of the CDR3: TGTGCCAGCAGTTTAATGACTAGCGCGGTCACAGATACGCAGTATTTT. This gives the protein CASSLMTSAVTDTQYF.

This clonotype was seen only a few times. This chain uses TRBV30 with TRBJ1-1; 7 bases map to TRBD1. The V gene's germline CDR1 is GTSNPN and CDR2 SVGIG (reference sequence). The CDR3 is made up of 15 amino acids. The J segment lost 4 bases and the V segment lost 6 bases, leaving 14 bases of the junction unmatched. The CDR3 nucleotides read TGTGCCTGTTCCCGGGACAGCTCCTTCGCCACTGAAGCTTTCTTT. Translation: CACSRDSSFATEAFF.

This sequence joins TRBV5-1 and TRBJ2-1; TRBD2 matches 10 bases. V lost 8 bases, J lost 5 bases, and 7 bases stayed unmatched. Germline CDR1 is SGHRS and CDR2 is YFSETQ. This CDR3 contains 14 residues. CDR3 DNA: TGCGCCAGTGGGGGGCTAGCGGGGGACAATGAGCAGTTCTTC. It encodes CASGGLAGDNEQFF.

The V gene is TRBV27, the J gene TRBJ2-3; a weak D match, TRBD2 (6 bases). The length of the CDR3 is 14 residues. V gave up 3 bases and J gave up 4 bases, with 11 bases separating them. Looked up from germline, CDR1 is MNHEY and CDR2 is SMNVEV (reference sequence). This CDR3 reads CASSLGGRADTQYF. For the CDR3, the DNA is TGTGCCAGCAGTTTGGGAGGTAGGGCAGATACGCAGTATTTT.

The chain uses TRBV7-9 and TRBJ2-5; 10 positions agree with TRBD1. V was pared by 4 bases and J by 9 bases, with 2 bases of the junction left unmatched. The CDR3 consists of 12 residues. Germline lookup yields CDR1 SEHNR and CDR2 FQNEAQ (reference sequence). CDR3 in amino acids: CASSWDRGAQYF. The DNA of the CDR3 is TGTGCCAGCAGCTGGGACAGGGGCGCCCAGTACTTC.

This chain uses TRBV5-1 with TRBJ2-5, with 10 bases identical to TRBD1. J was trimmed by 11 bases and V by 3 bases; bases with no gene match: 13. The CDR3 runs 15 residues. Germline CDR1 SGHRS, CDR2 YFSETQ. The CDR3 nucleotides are TGCGCCAGCAGCTCGGGGACAGGGGAGGACAATGAGCAGTACTTC. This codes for CASSSGTGEDNEQYF.

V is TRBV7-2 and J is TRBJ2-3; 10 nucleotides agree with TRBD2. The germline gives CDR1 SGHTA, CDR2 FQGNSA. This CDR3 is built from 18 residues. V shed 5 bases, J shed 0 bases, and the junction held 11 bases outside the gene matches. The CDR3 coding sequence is TGTGCCAGCAGCCCGAGACCTAGCGGGGGAATGAGCACAGATACGCAGTATTTT. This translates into CASSPRPSGGMSTDTQYF.

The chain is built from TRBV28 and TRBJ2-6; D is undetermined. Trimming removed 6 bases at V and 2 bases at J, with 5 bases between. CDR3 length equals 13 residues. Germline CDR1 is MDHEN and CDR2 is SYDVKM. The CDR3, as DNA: TGTGCCAGCAGGAGCCCTGGGGCCAACGTCCTGACTTTC. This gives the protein CASRSPGANVLTF.

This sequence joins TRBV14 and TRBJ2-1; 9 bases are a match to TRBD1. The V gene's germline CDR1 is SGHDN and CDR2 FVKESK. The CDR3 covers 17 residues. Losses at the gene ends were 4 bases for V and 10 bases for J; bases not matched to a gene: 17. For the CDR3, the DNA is TGTGCCAGCAGCCTACAACCCGGGACAGGGACCCTAGGGGAGCAGTTCTTC. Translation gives CASSLQPGTGTLGEQFF.

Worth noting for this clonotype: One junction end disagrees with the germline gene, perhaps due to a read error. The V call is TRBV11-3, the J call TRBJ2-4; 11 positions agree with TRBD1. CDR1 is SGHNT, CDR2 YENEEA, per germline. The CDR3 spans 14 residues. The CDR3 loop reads CTSSQGQGVNIQYF. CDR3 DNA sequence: TGTACCAGCAGCCAGGGACAGGGGGTAAACATTCAGTACTTC.

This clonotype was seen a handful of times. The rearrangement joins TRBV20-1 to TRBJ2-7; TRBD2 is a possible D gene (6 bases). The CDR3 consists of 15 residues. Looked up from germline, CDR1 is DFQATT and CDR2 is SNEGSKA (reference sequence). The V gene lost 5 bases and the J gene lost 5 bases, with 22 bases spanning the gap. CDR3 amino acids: CSAEDPGSPADEQYF. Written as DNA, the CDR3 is TGCAGTGCTGAGGACCCCGGGAGTCCTGCGGACGAGCAGTACTTC.

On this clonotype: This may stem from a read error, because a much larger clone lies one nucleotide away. In DNA, the CDR3 is TGTGCCAGCGGCTTAAAGGCCGGGGGGGCTACAGATACGCAGTATTTT. The encoded protein is CASGLKAGGATDTQYF. The genes are TRBV7-2 and TRBJ2-3, with 8 bases identical to TRBD2. The CDR3 covers 16 residues. Germline CDR1 and CDR2: SGHTA and FQGNSA.

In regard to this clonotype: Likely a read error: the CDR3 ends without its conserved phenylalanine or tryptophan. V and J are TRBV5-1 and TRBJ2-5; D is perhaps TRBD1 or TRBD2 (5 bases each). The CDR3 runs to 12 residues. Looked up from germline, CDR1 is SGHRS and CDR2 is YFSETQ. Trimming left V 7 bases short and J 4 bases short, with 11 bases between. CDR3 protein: CASGTGGETQYL. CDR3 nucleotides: TGCGCCAGCGGTACTGGGGGAGAGACCCAGTACTTA.

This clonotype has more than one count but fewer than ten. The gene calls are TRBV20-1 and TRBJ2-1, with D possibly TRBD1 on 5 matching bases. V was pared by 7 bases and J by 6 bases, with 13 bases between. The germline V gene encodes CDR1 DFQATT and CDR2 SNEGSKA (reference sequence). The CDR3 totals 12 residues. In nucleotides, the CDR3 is TGCAGTGATCAGGGATTAAGCAATGAGCAGTTCTTC. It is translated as CSDQGLSNEQFF.

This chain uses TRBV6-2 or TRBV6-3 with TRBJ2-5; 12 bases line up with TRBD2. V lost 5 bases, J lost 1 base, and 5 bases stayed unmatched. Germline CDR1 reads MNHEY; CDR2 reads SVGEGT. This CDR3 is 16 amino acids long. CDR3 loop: CASSHRTSGAQETQYF. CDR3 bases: TGTGCCAGCAGTCACCGGACTAGCGGGGCCCAAGAGACCCAGTACTTC.

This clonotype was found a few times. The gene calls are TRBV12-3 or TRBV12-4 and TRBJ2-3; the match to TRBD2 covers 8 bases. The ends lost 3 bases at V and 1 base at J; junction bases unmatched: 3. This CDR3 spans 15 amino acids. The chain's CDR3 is CASSFQTSGTDTQYF. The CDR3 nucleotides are TGTGCCAGCAGTTTTCAGACTAGCGGCACAGATACGCAGTATTTT.

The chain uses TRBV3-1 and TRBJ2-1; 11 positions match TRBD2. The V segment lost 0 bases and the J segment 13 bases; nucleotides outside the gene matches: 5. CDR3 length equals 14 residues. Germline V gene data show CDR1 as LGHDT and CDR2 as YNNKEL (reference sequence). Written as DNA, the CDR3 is TGTGCCAGCAGCCAAGACAATAGCGGGGGGGTACAGTTCTTC. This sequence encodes CASSQDNSGGVQFF.

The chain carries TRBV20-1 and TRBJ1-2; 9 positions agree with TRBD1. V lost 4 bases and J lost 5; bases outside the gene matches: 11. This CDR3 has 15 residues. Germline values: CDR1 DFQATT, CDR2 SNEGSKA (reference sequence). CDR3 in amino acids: CSATMGQGISYGYTF. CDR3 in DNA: TGCAGTGCTACTATGGGACAGGGAATTTCATATGGCTACACCTTC.

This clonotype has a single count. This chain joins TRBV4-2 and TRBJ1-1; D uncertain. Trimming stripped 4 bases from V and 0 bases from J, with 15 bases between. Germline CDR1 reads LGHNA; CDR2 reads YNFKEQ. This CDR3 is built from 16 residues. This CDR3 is CASSRTPVLMNTEAFF. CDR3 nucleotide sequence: TGTGCCAGCAGCCGCACGCCAGTCCTCATGAACACTGAAGCTTTCTTT.

CDR3 coding DNA: TGTGCCAGCTCACCCGCTCGACAAAATTCCTACGAGCAGTACTTC. This translates into CASSPARQNSYEQYF. The V gene is TRBV18, the J gene TRBJ2-7; unclear D gene. This CDR3 is 15 amino acids long. Trimming left V 3 bases short and J 1 base short, with 13 bases between. Germline CDR1 reads KGHSH; CDR2 reads LQKENI.